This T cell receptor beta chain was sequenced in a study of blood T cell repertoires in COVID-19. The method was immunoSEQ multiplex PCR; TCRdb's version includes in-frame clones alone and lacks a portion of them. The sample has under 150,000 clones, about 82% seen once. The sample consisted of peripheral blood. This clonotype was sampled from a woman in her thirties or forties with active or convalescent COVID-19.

CDR3 sequence (DNA): TGTGCCACCAGCAGAGATCTTCGTGGCTACACCTTC. Translated: CATSRDLRGYTF. This sequence joins TRBV15 and TRBJ1-2; no clear D gene. Germline CDR1 reads LNHNV; CDR2 reads YYDKDF (reference sequence). V was shortened by 0 bases and J by 7 bases, with 6 bases between the two germline ends. The CDR3 covers 12 residues.